This TCR beta chain was identified in a study of blood T cell repertoires in COVID-19. The overall study: In each case, the material was cDNA or gDNA derived from T cells, B-cell-depleted T cells, or PBMCs.

Trimming took 4 bases from V and 0 from J, leaving 13 bases between them. The CDR3 is 16 residues long. CDR1 and CDR2 (germline): LNHDA, SQIVND (reference sequence). Under the authors' procedure: How many nucleated cells were present was estimated from reference gene primer amplification. Here immunoSEQ multiplex PCR was the method, and the copy in TCRdb shows in-frame clones only, minus some. Clone size and the V and J calls come from that table; the DNA yielded D and trimming. The sample has roughly 70,000 clones, about 89% seen once; the top ten hold roughly 5.2%. The receptor's source is a man aged 45-65 years with active COVID-19. The chain uses TRBV19 and TRBJ2-1; unclear D gene. Sequencing was done on a sample of peripheral blood. The CDR3, as DNA: TGTGCCAGTAGTACTCAGACCGCTAGCTCCTACAATGAGCAGTTCTTC. It is translated as CASSTQTASSYNEQFF.